These 3 T cell receptor beta chains were sequenced from one sample in a study of blood T cells in healthy people across ages. Alongside a J-beta primer mix, a sample-barcoded 5' primer served in a second PCR lasting about 7 to 12 cycles. Using its own MiXCR run on the 5' RACE reads, TCRdb lists one record per CDR3 protein. The sample shows around 1.1 million distinct CDR3 sequences, under 40% of them seen only once. The sequenced sample was blood. The receptor set was obtained from a man aged 18-30 years in good health.

The rearrangement uses TRBV10-3 and TRBJ1-2; D gene uncertain. The germline CDR1 and CDR2 sequences are ENHRY and SYGVKD. Trimming pared 4 bases from V and 4 bases from J, leaving 16 bases between. This CDR3 is 15 amino acids long. The CDR3 loop is CAISGLRGMSYGYTF. In nucleotides, the CDR3 is TGTGCCATCAGTGGGCTAAGAGGGATGAGCTATGGCTACACCTTC.

The V gene is TRBV9, the J gene TRBJ1-5, with TRBD1 identical over 8 bases. Trimming removed 0 bases from V and 3 bases from J; junction bases left unmatched: 2. Germline CDR1 reads SGDLS; CDR2 reads YYNGEE. CDR3 size: 15 residues. Here the CDR3 reads CASSVGTGPNQPQHF. CDR3 nucleotide sequence: TGTGCCAGCAGCGTAGGGACAGGGCCCAATCAGCCCCAGCATTTT.

The chain joins TRBV6-1 to TRBJ1-5; perhaps TRBD1 as D (6 bases). Looked up from germline, CDR1 is MNHNS and CDR2 is SASEGT. The CDR3 runs to 17 residues. V was shortened by 3 bases and J by 1 base, with 16 bases between the two germline ends. CDR3 sequence: CASSDGTSTLSNQPQHF. The CDR3 DNA reads as TGTGCCAGCAGTGACGGGACAAGTACTTTGAGCAATCAGCCCCAGCATTTT.